The 21 T cell receptor beta chains listed next were all sequenced from one sample in a study of shared clonotypes between healthy human individuals. As defined, naive CD8 cells were CD45RO-negative and positively selected for CCR7, with terminally differentiated effector memory CD45RA+ cells excluded. Profiling relied on immunoSEQ multiplex PCR, and the TCRdb table lists in-frame clones only, not all of them. The repertoire holds more than 2 million clones, with around 93% as singletons. Material: naive CD8+ T cells from PBMCs. Every receptor here comes from a man aged 18 to 30 in good health. Some clones in this sample may be carry-over from other donors' samples.

This chain uses TRBV27 with TRBJ2-1; tentative D call: TRBD1 (6 bases). Germline V gene lookup returns CDR1 MNHEY and CDR2 SMNVEV (reference sequence). The length of the CDR3 is 12 residues. V lost 9 bases and J 10 bases, leaving 16 bases between the germline ends. This CDR3 reads CASTQPRGEQFF. In DNA form, the CDR3 reads TGTGCCAGTACCCAGCCAAGGGGGGAGCAGTTCTTC.

The chain combines TRBV10-3 with TRBJ1-1; D is uncertain. CDR3 size: 13 residues. Germline values: CDR1 ENHRY, CDR2 SYGVKD. Trimming removed 6 bases from V and 0 bases from J, with 8 bases in between. This chain's CDR3 is CAIRTDLNTEAFF. The CDR3 DNA reads TGTGCCATCAGGACCGACTTGAACACTGAAGCTTTCTTT.

With respect to this clone: This specimen includes other DNA sequences encoding the same CDR3. The gene calls are TRBV9 and TRBJ1-2, with 9 nucleotides matching TRBD1. The CDR3 loop spans 15 amino acids. Germline V lookup: CDR1 SGDLS, CDR2 YYNGEE. Trimming took 3 bases from V and 3 from J; bases not matched to a gene: 6. The DNA of the CDR3 is TGTGCCAGCAGCGGATACAGGGGGCAAGACTATGGCTACACCTTC. Its protein product is CASSGYRGQDYGYTF.

The chain couples TRBV19 to TRBJ1-1; D is undetermined. The germline V gene encodes CDR1 LNHDA and CDR2 SQIVND (reference sequence). V lost 3 bases to trimming and J lost 6 bases, with 11 bases between them. CDR3 length: 13 residues. DNA of the CDR3: TGTGCCAGTAGTATTGGAAGGGCCTCTGAAGCTTTCTTT. This codes for CASSIGRASEAFF.

The chain is built from TRBV5-4 and TRBJ2-2, with a tentative D call TRBD2 (6 bases). From germline, CDR1 is SGHNT and CDR2 YYREEE (reference sequence). The length of the CDR3 is 15 residues. V was pared by 4 bases and J by 7 bases, with 17 bases between. CDR3 bases: TGTGCCAGCAGCGAACAAATTGGGGGGTACGGGGAGCTGTTTTTT. Its protein product is CASSEQIGGYGELFF. The whole variable domain, filled in from reference TRBV5-4 and TRBJ2-2, reads ETGVTQSPTHLIKTRGQQVTLRCSSQSGHNTVSWYQQALGQGPQFIFQYYREEENGRGNFPPRFSGLQFPNYSSELNVNALELDDSALYLCASSEQIGGYGELFFGEGSRLTVL.

The V and J genes are TRBV19 and TRBJ2-7; TRBD2 matches 7 bases. Germline lookup yields CDR1 LNHDA and CDR2 SQIVND (reference sequence). The CDR3 spans 13 residues. Germline trimming cut 7 bases from V and 7 bases from J; bases unmatched to any gene: 10. The chain's CDR3 is CASKGAGWWEQYF. The CDR3 DNA follows: TGTGCCAGTAAGGGAGCGGGATGGTGGGAGCAGTACTTC.

The chain is built from TRBV10-2 and TRBJ1-5, with D perhaps matching TRBD1 (5 bases). V lost 3 bases and J 0 bases, leaving 6 bases between the germline ends. Germline-derived CDR1 and CDR2 are WSHSY and SAAADI. The CDR3 extends over 14 amino acids. DNA for the CDR3: TGCGCCAGCAGTGACAGGGTTAGCAATCAGCCCCAGCATTTT. Its protein is CASSDRVSNQPQHF.

The sample holds a few counts of this clone. The CDR3 loop is CASSSSQGDRNQPQHF. CDR3 DNA: TGTGCCAGCAGTTCATCACAGGGTGATCGCAATCAGCCCCAGCATTTT. The chain combines TRBV27 with TRBJ1-5; tentatively, D is TRBD1 (6 bases). The CDR3 is made up of 16 amino acids. Trimming took off 4 bases at V and 2 bases at J, with 15 bases between the two ends. The germline V gene encodes CDR1 MNHEY and CDR2 SMNVEV (reference sequence).

J is TRBJ1-2 and V is TRBV5-1, with 7 bases matching TRBD1. This CDR3 spans 16 amino acids. Germline V gives CDR1 SGHRS, CDR2 YFSETQ. The V gene end was trimmed by 1 base and the J gene end by 6 bases; junction bases not matched to a gene: 12. For the CDR3, the DNA is TGCGCCAGCAGCTTGTTATCCGGGAAGGGGGCTGATGGCTACACCTTC. Protein sequence: CASSLLSGKGADGYTF.

This clone was recorded only once. Other DNA sequences within the sample encode an identical CDR3. The chain links TRBV28 to TRBJ2-2; the match to TRBD2 covers 10 bases. This CDR3 contains 14 residues. Germline V gene data show CDR1 as MDHEN and CDR2 as SYDVKM. The ends lost 8 bases at V and 3 bases at J; junction bases unmatched: 3. The CDR3 DNA sequence: TGTGCCAGCGGCCTAGCGGGAGACACCGGGGAGCTGTTTTTT. It is translated as CASGLAGDTGELFF.

V and J are TRBV4-1 and TRBJ1-4; D is perhaps TRBD1 (5 bases). Looked up from germline, CDR1 is MGHRA and CDR2 is YSYEKL. With 11 bases removed from V and 8 bases from J, the gap between germline ends came to 15 bases. The CDR3 has 12 amino acids. The CDR3 sequence: CASQGAGEKLFF. The CDR3 nucleotides read TGCGCCTCGCAAGGGGCAGGGGAAAAACTGTTTTTT.

The chain couples TRBV7-9 to TRBJ1-1; D gene unclear. The CDR3 sequence is 12 residues long. Germline-derived CDR1 and CDR2 are SEHNR and FQNEAQ (reference sequence). V was cut by 5 bases and J by 7 bases, with 11 bases left in between. The CDR3 DNA sequence: TGTGCCAGCAGCCGGGCGGACGGTGAAGCTTTCTTT. Translated, it gives CASSRADGEAFF.

The chain joins TRBV27 to TRBJ2-5; TRBD1 aligns across 7 bases. Germline assignment: CDR1 MNHEY and CDR2 SMNVEV (reference sequence). The length of the CDR3 is 15 residues. The V gene end was trimmed by 5 bases and the J gene end by 1 base; junction bases not matched to a gene: 7. The CDR3 DNA is TGTGCCAGCAGTATCCTTCGGACAGGCCAAGAGACCCAGTACTTC. This translates into CASSILRTGQETQYF.

With respect to this clone: Other DNA variants within this sample encode the same CDR3. This rearrangement joins TRBV4-1 to TRBJ1-1; D ambiguous. Germline V gene lookup returns CDR1 MGHRA and CDR2 YSYEKL. There are 14 residues in the CDR3. Deletions cut 1 base from V and 0 bases from J, with 6 bases between. The CDR3 sequence: CASSQVTMNTEAFF. CDR3 sequence (DNA): TGCGCCAGCAGCCAAGTGACCATGAACACTGAAGCTTTCTTT.

The chain links TRBV19 to TRBJ2-3; maybe TRBD1 (7 bases). There are 16 residues in the CDR3. Trimming left V 7 bases short and J 2 bases short, with 19 bases between. Germline CDR1 is LNHDA and CDR2 is SQIVND (reference sequence). The DNA of the CDR3 is TGTGCCAGTACCACAACGGCGGGGACAGACACAGATACGCAGTATTTT. Its translation is CASTTTAGTDTDTQYF.

This clone was counted a few times. A much larger clone lies one base from this, so it may be a read error. This CDR3 is also generated by other DNA sequences in the sample. The chain links TRBV5-6 to TRBJ1-5; the D is unclear. Trimming stripped 0 bases from V and 4 bases from J, with 2 bases between. Germline V gene lookup returns CDR1 SGHDT and CDR2 YYEEEE. The CDR3 is made up of 12 amino acids. The CDR3 DNA reads as TGTGCCAGCAGCTTGGGGAATCAGCCCCAGCATTTT. Translation gives CASSLGNQPQHF.

The gene calls are TRBV5-6 and TRBJ2-7; no definite D call. Per germline, CDR1 SGHDT and CDR2 YYEEEE. V shed 0 bases and J shed 5 bases, with 12 bases lying between them. CDR3 length equals 14 residues. The CDR3 here is CASSLVHLPNEQYF. For the CDR3, the DNA is TGTGCCAGCAGCTTGGTCCATCTGCCCAACGAGCAGTACTTC.

The rearrangement joins TRBV18 to TRBJ2-5; unclear D gene. Germline V CDR1 and CDR2: KGHSH, LQKENI. Trimming removed 3 bases from V and 4 bases from J, with 9 bases in between. CDR3 length: 13 amino acids. The CDR3 here is CASSPVVLETQYF. CDR3 bases: TGTGCCAGCTCACCGGTGGTGTTAGAGACCCAGTACTTC. Full variable domain (outside the CDR3, taken from reference TRBV18 and TRBJ2-5): NAGVMQNPRHLVRRRGQEARLRCSPMKGHSHVYWYRQLPEEGLKFMVYLQKENIIDESGMPKERFSAEFPKEGPSILRIQQVVRGDSAAYFCASSPVVLETQYFGPGTRLLVL.

The V and J genes are TRBV10-3 and TRBJ2-7, with D tentatively TRBD2 (5 bases). Germline loops: CDR1 ENHRY, CDR2 SYGVKD. Trimming cost V 6 bases and J 2 bases, with 14 bases left between them. The CDR3 has 14 amino acids. CDR3 sequence reads: CAIRSVGEPYEQYF. For the CDR3, the DNA is TGTGCCATCAGATCCGTCGGGGAACCCTACGAGCAGTACTTC.

Comments on this clone: A much larger clone differs by one base, so this may be a read error. CDR3 nucleotide sequence: TGTGCCAGCAGCTTAGGGCAGACCCAGTACTTC. The encoded protein is CASSLGQTQYF. The chain combines TRBV7-9 with TRBJ2-5; D uncertain. The CDR3 is 11 amino acids. V was shortened by 1 base and J by 6 bases, with 3 bases between the two germline ends. Germline CDR1 SEHNR, CDR2 FQNEAQ (reference sequence).

The V and J genes are TRBV15 and TRBJ2-7, with D maybe TRBD1 (5 bases). CDR3 size: 17 residues. V lost 1 base, J lost 3 bases, and 19 bases lay in between. Germline V lookup: CDR1 LNHNV, CDR2 YYDKDF (reference sequence). The CDR3 loop reads CATSRGSASGWDYEQYF. The CDR3 DNA sequence: TGTGCCACCAGCAGAGGGTCAGCGTCAGGGTGGGACTACGAGCAGTACTTC.